The subject of this entry is one TCR beta chain. Its antigen specificity is not known. No base qualities exist here, and no much larger clone lies one base off it. This record belongs to a study of T cell responses to AZD1222 COVID-19 vaccine (dated by TCRdb to about 2021). Describing the broader study: TCR sequencing was performed for about 240 trial participants, of whom about 200 were given two doses of AZD1222 and around 25 were given two doses of MenACWY control vaccine. Trial participants were enrolled by age into 18-55, 56-69 and 70-plus year subgroups, with roughly 160, 29 and 62 TCR-sequenced participants respectively.

The CDR3 regions of human TCRbeta chains were analyzed by immunosequencing. As for the original processing: Repertoire TCRs were checked for matches against a reference library of SARS-CoV-2-specific TCRs that had been generated using the MIRA antigen-specificity platform. Breadth was defined as the fraction of unique TCRs that were SARS-CoV-2-associated, and depth was defined as the fraction of total T cells that were SARS-CoV-2-associated. Using the MIRA data, every spike-specific TCR was mapped to the spike region that the TCR reacted to and assigned to either a CD4 or a CD8 class. Log10-transformed breadth and depth values were compared by one-way ANOVA with Sidak's multiple comparisons tests. TCRdb re-hosts the immuneACCESS table, in-frame sequences only. Its copies lack some clones; in the studies checked, an unresolved V gene accounts for under half of them, and the cause for the rest is not known. V and J calls and clone size are those listed in that table; D and trimming were worked out from the DNA. A total of roughly 100,000 clones appear in this sample, about four fifths of them only once. 12% to 15% of the sample is taken by the ten largest.

Overall results and qualifications from the work: No day 14 peak-response samples were available, so repertoires were characterized only after the peak T cell response. The whole spike protein was spanned by vaccine-associated CD4 TCRs, and dominant responses were seen in regions 160-218 and 743-854. Participants were mostly white British, with more females than males. The authors suggested clonal diversity may have been underestimated. After two AZD1222 doses, spike-specific TCR breadth and depth were significantly higher than at day 0 and than in MenACWY recipients. Conclusions about previously exposed vaccinees are limited because only 6 or 7 AZD1222 recipients were SARS-CoV-2 seropositive at baseline. In the small 56-69-year group, the increase in depth fell short of significance, most likely because of low power. Reportedly, close to half of the unique spike-specific TCRs recognized epitopes lying outside the regions that are mutated in the B.1.351 and B.1.1.7 variants.

In the paper's terms, the time point label means: about 28 days (+/-7) after the second vaccine dose. AZD1222 recipients with second doses at about 4 weeks or about 12 weeks were pooled, because spike-specific TCR depth and breadth did not differ between schedules. The vaccinee samples were drawn from two UK trials, COV001 and COV002, one of which was a single-blind randomized controlled phase 2/3 trial testing AZD1222 (ChAdOx1 nCoV-19) in healthy adults. For TCRbeta chain sequencing, PBMC samples from trial participants were taken at day 0 and at day 28 after the second dose. Based on the germline V gene (reference sequence), the CDR1 and CDR2 sequences are DFQATT and SNEGSKA. The trim is 6 bases for V and 0 bases for J, with a gap of 9 bases between the germline ends. The CDR3 spans 13 residues, from the cysteine through the phenylalanine. Kept here is only the CDR3 DNA, which spans 39 bases and is read in frame from base 1.

This sequence originates from an adult who received the AZD1222 COVID-19 vaccine. The source was peripheral blood, collected 28 days after the second AZD1222 dose. The receptor chain draws on TRBV20-1 and TRBJ1-5; there is no confident call for the D gene. DNA sequence: TGCAGTGCGAGTTCAGGTAGCAATCAGCCCCAGCATTTT. This is translated as CSASSGSNQPQHF.